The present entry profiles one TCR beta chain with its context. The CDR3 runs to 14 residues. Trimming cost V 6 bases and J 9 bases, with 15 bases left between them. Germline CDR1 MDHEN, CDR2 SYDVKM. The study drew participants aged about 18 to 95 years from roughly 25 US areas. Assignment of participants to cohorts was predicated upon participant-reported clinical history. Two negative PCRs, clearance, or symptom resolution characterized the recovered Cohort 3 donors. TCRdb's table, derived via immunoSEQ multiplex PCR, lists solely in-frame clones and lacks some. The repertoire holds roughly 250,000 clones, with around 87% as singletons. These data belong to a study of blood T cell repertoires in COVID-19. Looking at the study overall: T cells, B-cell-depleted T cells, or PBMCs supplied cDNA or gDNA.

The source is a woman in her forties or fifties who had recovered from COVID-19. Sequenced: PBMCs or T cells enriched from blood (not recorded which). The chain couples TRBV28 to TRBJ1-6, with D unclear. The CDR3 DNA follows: TGTGCCAGCAGGGGCAGTGGAGAGGGTTCACCCCTCCACTTT. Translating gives CASRGSGEGSPLHF.